This T cell receptor (beta chain) was recovered during a study of cytomegalovirus exposure and HLA in healthy donors. The overall study: Out of about 179 million T cells, an earlier analysis found roughly 100 million unique TCR beta sequences in total. Broader study findings: Productive rates of about 87% or about 30% were seen for most TCR beta V segments in an earlier analysis.

Germline values: CDR1 SGHKS, CDR2 YYEKEE (reference sequence). The CDR3 spans 15 residues. With 5 bases clipped from V and 1 base from J, the junction kept 5 bases outside the gene matches. It was with 60 Vbeta and 13 Jbeta primers that the PCR ran. In the authors' methods: In a later analysis, roughly 86 million unique TCR beta chains included roughly 11 million shared by two or more donors. TCRdb's copy holds only in-frame clones and misses some; the assay was immunoSEQ multiplex PCR. The D gene and trimming were derived from the DNA, and the V and J assignments and clone size from that table. The data show around 150,000 clones, 65% to 70% seen once. This clone was detected a few times. What it binds is not known.

The sequence derives from a woman aged 18-29 years in good health and CMV-seropositive. The chain combines TRBV5-5 with TRBJ2-5; 10 bases are a match to TRBD1. What was sequenced was PBMCs. CDR3 sequence: CASSWDRGGQETQYF. CDR3 in DNA: TGTGCCAGCAGTTGGGACAGGGGAGGCCAAGAGACCCAGTACTTC.